This TCR beta chain was retrieved from a study of read filtering for tumor transcriptome and immune sequencing. This library used around 400 ng RNA and molecular barcoded adaptors spanning alpha/delta and beta/gamma chains. TCRdb ran MiXCR on the reads and lists one entry per CDR3 protein. The sample lists tens of thousands of distinct CDR3 sequences; around a fifth were seen once. In its sample, this clonotype was seen many times. The V gene's germline CDR1 is SGHNT and CDR2 YYREEE (reference sequence). The CDR3 runs 14 residues. With 0 bases clipped from V and 4 bases from J, the junction kept 3 bases outside the gene matches.

Specimen: a population of CD138-negative cells sorted from bone marrow. The receptor comes from a donor at least 40 years old with multiple myeloma. The genes are TRBV5-4 and TRBJ1-1, with TRBD1 matching over 7 bases. This CDR3 reads CASSLEQGSTEAFF. For the CDR3, the DNA is TGTGCCAGCAGCTTGGAACAGGGGAGCACTGAAGCTTTCTTT.